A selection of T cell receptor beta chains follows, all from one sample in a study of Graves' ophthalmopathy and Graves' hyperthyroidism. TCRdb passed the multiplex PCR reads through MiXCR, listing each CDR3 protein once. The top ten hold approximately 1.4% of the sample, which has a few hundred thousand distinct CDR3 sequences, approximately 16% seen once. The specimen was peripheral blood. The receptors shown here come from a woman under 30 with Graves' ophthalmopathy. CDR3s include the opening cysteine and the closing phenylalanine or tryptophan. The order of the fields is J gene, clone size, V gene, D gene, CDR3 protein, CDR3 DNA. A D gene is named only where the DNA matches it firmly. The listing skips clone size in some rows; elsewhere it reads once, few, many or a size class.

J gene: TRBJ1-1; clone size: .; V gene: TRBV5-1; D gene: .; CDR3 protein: CASSNGGWDSGTEAFF; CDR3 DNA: TGCGCCAGCAGCAACGGAGGGTGGGATTCGGGCACTGAAGCTTTCTTT
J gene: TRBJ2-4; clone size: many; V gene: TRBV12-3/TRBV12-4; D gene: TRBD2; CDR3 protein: CASSAGGSGGAKNIQYF; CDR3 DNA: TGTGCCAGCAGTGCGGGCGGGAGTGGAGGGGCCAAAAACATTCAGTACTTC
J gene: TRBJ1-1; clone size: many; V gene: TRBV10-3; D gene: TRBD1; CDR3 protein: CAISGGGRGFTEAFF; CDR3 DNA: TGTGCCATCAGTGGAGGAGGCAGGGGGTTCACTGAAGCTTTCTTT
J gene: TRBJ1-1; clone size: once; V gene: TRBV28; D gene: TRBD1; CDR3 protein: CASSLPQGAGDTEAFF; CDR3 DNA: TGTGCCAGCAGTTTACCCCAGGGGGCAGGAGACACTGAAGCTTTCTTT
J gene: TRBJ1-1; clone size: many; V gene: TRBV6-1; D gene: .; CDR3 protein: CASSGRVRSTEAFF; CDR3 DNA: TGTGCCAGCAGTGGAAGGGTGAGGAGCACTGAAGCTTTCTTT
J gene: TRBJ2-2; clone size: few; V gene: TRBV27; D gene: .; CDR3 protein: CASTLQGDTGELFF; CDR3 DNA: TGTGCCAGCACCTTACAGGGAGACACAGGGGAGCTGTTTTTT
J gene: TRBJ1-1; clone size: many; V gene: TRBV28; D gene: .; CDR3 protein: CASSFRAGPRAFF; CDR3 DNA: TGTGCCAGCAGTTTTAGGGCAGGGCCTCGAGCTTTCTTT
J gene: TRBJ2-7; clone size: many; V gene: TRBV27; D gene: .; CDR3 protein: CASTPRGSSYEQYF; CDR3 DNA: TGTGCCAGCACCCCACGGGGAAGCTCCTACGAGCAGTACTTC
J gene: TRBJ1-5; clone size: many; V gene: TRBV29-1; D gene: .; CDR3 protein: CSVEPARGEPQHF; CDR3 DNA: TGCAGCGTTGAACCGGCACGTGGGGAGCCCCAGCATTTT
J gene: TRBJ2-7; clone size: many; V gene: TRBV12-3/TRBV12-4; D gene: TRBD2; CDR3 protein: CASSPRQTSGTFEQYF; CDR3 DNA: TGTGCCAGCAGCCCACGTCAGACTAGCGGGACTTTCGAGCAGTACTTC
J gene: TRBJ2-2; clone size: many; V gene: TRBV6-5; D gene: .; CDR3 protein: CASSFLSTTGELFF; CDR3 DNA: TGTGCCAGCAGTTTTCTTTCGACTACCGGGGAGCTGTTTTTT
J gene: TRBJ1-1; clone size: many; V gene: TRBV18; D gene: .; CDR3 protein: CASSPPAGGNTEAFF; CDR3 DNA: TGTGCCAGCTCACCTCCAGCGGGTGGGAACACTGAAGCTTTCTTT
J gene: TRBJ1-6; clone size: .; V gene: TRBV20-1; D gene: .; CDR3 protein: CSAREDHRAPFNSPLHF; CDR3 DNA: TGCAGTGCTAGAGAGGACCACAGGGCACCATTTAATTCACCCCTCCACTTT
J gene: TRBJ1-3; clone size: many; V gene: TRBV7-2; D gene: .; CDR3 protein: CASSLTFASGNTIYF; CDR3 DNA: TGTGCCAGCAGCTTAACCTTCGCCTCTGGAAACACCATATATTTT
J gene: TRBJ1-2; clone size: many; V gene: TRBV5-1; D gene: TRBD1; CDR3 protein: CASSFRTGGYGYTF; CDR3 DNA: TGCGCCAGCAGCTTTCGGACAGGGGGTTATGGCTACACCTTC